The present entry profiles one TCR beta chain with its context. Only in-frame clones appear in the TCRdb table, and some are missing; sequencing was by immunoSEQ multiplex PCR. The sample shows tens of thousands of clones, more than 90% of them seen only once. Germline-derived CDR1 and CDR2 are MNHEY and SVGEGT. The V end was cut by 2 bases, the J end by 2 bases, with 17 bases between. CDR3 size: 17 residues. This specimen comes from a study of control samples from healthy donors and cancer patients. The chain joins TRBV6-2 or TRBV6-3 to TRBJ2-3, with D possibly matching TRBD1 (6 bases). The specimen sequenced was PBMCs. This sequence originates from a man under 40 with colorectal cancer. CDR3 loop: CASSYGPWGPTTDTQYF. CDR3 nucleotide sequence: TGTGCCAGCAGTTACGGTCCTTGGGGGCCAACCACAGATACGCAGTATTTT.